A selection of T cell receptor beta chains follows, all from one sample in a study of T-cell reconstitution after alpha-beta-depleted transplantation in children. MiXCR, applied by TCRdb to the PCR reads, yields one record per CDR3 protein. This table holds approximately 300,000 distinct CDR3 sequences, less than 9.5% found once. Sequencing used peripheral blood, obtained 360 days after TCRalphabeta/CD19-depleted stem cell transplant. The receptors shown here come from a female patient aged 2-9 years who had a stem cell transplant for Fanconi anemia, so the T cells may come from the graft donor. Each CDR3 is given without its conserved first and last residue.

>TRBV6-2/TRBV6-3|TRBJ2-7
ASRGLAGSSSYEQY
>TRBV25-1|TRBJ2-3
ASSPRTDTDTQY
>TRBV5-1|TRBJ1-1
ASSLSPPLPSGDNTEAF
>TRBV7-2|TRBJ1-6
ASRSTGTEYNSPLH
>TRBV4-1|TRBJ2-7
ASSQDGGFEQY
>TRBV6-1|TRBJ2-7
ASYGLAGTPYYYEQY
>TRBV12-3/TRBV12-4|TRBJ1-5
ASSLAEQGQPQH
>TRBV20-1|TRBJ2-1
SARDPTGTSGNPYNEQF
>TRBV20-1|TRBJ2-1
SAYTGTSGANEQF
>TRBV5-3|TRBJ2-7
ARSFRDRANQSSYEQY
>TRBV6-5|TRBJ1-3
ASSYRDPPGNTIY
>TRBV20-1|TRBJ1-5
SAMTGGWSNQPQH
>TRBV14|TRBJ1-1
ASSQVRGGSEAF
>TRBV5-8|TRBJ2-4
ASSLATGARVQY
>TRBV12-3/TRBV12-4|TRBJ2-3
ASSFWTSGGAMDTQY
>TRBV4-1|TRBJ2-1
ASSFNSGRGPYNEQF
>TRBV6-5|TRBJ1-2
ASSYAGTDNYGYT
>TRBV18|TRBJ1-6
ASSPQGQGYNSPLH
>TRBV7-9|TRBJ1-2
ASSVRDRGNYGYT
>TRBV4-1|TRBJ2-5
ASSQHPGLAEGYQETQY
>TRBV4-1|TRBJ1-4
ASSQYYREQDEKLF
>TRBV18|TRBJ2-2
ASSRGGELF